Sequencing of this TCR beta chain was carried out in a study of blood T cell repertoires in COVID-19. Study as a whole: The study drew acute and convalescent COVID-19 samples from the United States, Italy and Spain.

Those who participated ranged in age from roughly 18 to 89 years and resided in 20 to 25 US areas. The CDR3 is made up of 11 amino acids. Deletions cut 4 bases from V and 10 bases from J, with 8 bases between. The germline V gene has CDR1 LNHDA and CDR2 SQIVND (reference sequence). Generated by immunoSEQ multiplex PCR, the TCRdb table keeps only in-frame clones and is missing some. The sample yields over 350,000 clones, nearly 90% seen once. The clonotype comes from a woman under 30 with acute COVID-19. The sample was PBMCs or T cells enriched from blood (not recorded which). V is TRBV19 and J is TRBJ2-1; no clear D. For the CDR3, the DNA is TGTGCCAGTAGTAACCAAGAGGAGCAGTTCTTC. Translation gives CASSNQEEQFF.